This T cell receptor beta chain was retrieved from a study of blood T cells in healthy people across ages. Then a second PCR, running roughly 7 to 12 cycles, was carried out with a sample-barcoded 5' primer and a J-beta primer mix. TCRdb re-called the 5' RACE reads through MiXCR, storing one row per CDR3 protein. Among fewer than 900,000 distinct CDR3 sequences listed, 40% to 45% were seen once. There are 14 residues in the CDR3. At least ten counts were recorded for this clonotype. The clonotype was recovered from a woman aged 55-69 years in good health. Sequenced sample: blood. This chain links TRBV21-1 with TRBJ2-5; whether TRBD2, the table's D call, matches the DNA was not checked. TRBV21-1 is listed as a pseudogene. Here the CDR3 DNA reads TGTGCCAGCAGCAAAGACGAGCGGCAAGAGACCCAGTACTTC. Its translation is CASSKDERQETQYF.